Listed here are 3 T cell receptor beta chains from one sample, sequenced in a study of CD8 T cells in Susac syndrome. Reverse transcription of about 0.45 to 1 ug RNA was performed with random hexamers. TCRdb ran MiXCR on the immunoSEQ multiplex PCR reads and lists one entry per CDR3 protein. The table lists about 100,000 distinct CDR3 sequences, about 95% of them singletons. Sequencing used CD8+ T cells from PBMCs. The receptors originated from a human donor with Susac syndrome.

The V gene is TRBV12-3 or TRBV12-4, the J gene TRBJ1-6, with D hard to call. The CDR3 covers 14 residues. V lost 2 bases and J 10 bases, leaving 12 bases between the germline ends. As DNA, the CDR3 is TGTGCCAGCAGTTTATCCGGACGGGTCTCACCCCTCCACTTT. It yields the protein CASSLSGRVSPLHF.

The genes are TRBV25-1 and TRBJ1-2; D unresolved. This CDR3 region has 14 residues. Germline V lookup: CDR1 MGHDK, CDR2 SYGVNS. Trimming took 1 base from V and 8 from J, leaving 14 bases between them. The CDR3 sequence is CASSEFAERGGYTF. The DNA for the CDR3 is TGTGCCAGCAGTGAATTTGCGGAGAGAGGGGGCTACACCTTC.

The V and J genes are TRBV29-1 and TRBJ2-5; no reliable D call. V shed 8 bases and J shed 5 bases, with 9 bases lying between them. The V gene's germline CDR1 is SQVTM and CDR2 ANQGSEA. The CDR3 loop spans 10 amino acids. CDR3 bases: TGCAGCCCCGTCGGGGAGACCCAGTACTTC. It specifies CSPVGETQYF.